These T cell receptor beta chains were read from a single sample in a study of cytomegalovirus exposure and HLA in healthy donors. Generated by immunoSEQ multiplex PCR, the TCRdb table keeps only in-frame clones and is missing some. The sample lists about 91,000 clones, 60% to 65% occurring once. The sequenced sample consisted of PBMCs. These receptor sequences come from a human donor in good health. Each CDR3 is given without its conserved first and last residue. The order of the fields is V gene, CDR3 protein.

TRBV10-3	AISASGEQF
TRBV7-8	ASSLILSGGRNIQY
TRBV5-1	ASRTSGADTDTQY
TRBV7-3	ASSLSVTDTQY
TRBV4-3	ASSQDRGGLTEAF
TRBV7-2	ASSPHRMGTNSGANVLT
TRBV19	ASSITGSGNTIY
TRBV4-1	ASSPKQGANGYT
TRBV6-5	ASSFRQGAGETQY
TRBV7-2	ASSLAGGGISTDTQY
TRBV5-1	ASSLTGFDKNIQY
TRBV7-6	ASSSKTGVVSDTQY
TRBV2	ASSPTPSMIGI
TRBV5-4	ASSLAGVKDTQY
TRBV6-5	ASSPGTGRGGYT
TRBV11-2	ASRVGGANNEQF
TRBV9	ASGPTGGITGELF
TRBV7-3	ASSVRGGLGEQF
TRBV18	ASSPGWGPNYEQY
TRBV4-3	ASSRSGGAFNEQF
TRBV9	ASSVGTENYGYT
TRBV9	ASSGIQGPYGYT
TRBV25-1	ASSQRHYRGNGST
TRBV28	ASSETGSLSTNEKLF
TRBV6-5	ASSYWRGRYTEAF
TRBV18	ASSPQKETQY
TRBV7-2	ASSLVGANTEAF
TRBV18	ASSEGQGFEAF
TRBV19	ASSYSNQPQH
TRBV14	ASSPIRGMNTEAF
TRBV5-6	ASSLPGWNTEAF